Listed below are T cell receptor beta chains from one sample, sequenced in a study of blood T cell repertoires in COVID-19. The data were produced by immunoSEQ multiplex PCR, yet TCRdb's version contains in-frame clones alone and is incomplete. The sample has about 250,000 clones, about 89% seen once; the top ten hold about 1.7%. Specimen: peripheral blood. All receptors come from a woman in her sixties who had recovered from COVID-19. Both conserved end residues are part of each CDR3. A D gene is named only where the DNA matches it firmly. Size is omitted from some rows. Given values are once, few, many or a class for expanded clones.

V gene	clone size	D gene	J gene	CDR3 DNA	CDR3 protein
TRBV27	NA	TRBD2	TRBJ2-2	TGTGCCAGCAGTTTATCGGCGCTAGCGGGGGGAGGGACCGGGGAGCTGTTTTTT	CASSLSALAGGGTGELFF
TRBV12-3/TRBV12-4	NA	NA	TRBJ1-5	TGTGCCAGCAGCCCACAGGGATATCAGCCCCAGCATTTT	CASSPQGYQPQHF
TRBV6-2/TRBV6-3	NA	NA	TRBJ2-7	TGTGCCAGCAGCCCAAGTACAAATTCCTACGAGCAGTACTTC	CASSPSTNSYEQYF
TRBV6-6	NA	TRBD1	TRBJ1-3	TGTGCCAGCAGCCGATTTGGGCCGGACCGGGACAGGGGTGGAAACACCATATATTTT	CASSRFGPDRDRGGNTIYF
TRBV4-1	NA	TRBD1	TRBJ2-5	TGCGCCAGCAGCCAACCAGACAGGGATCAAGAGACCCAGTACTTC	CASSQPDRDQETQYF
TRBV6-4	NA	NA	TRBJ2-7	TGTGCCAGCAGTGACTTTCTGTCCGCTAGCCCATCCTACGAGCAGTACTTC	CASSDFLSASPSYEQYF
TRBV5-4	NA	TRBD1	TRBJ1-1	TGTGCCAGCAGCCCTGGCGGACAGGGGCCAATGAACACTGAAGCTTTCTTT	CASSPGGQGPMNTEAFF
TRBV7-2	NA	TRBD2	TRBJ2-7	TGTGCCAGCAGACTAACTAGCGGGGGGGCGTACGAGCAGTACTTC	CASRLTSGGAYEQYF
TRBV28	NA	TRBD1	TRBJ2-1	TGTGCCAGCAGCACTTCTTCGACAGGGCTAAACTACAATGAGCAGTTCTTC	CASSTSSTGLNYNEQFF
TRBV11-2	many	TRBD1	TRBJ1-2	TGTGCCAGCAGGACTGACAGGGGTGCAGGCTACACCTTC	CASRTDRGAGYTF
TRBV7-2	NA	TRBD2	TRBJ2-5	TGTGCCAGCAGCTTAGCGCGGGGGGCCCTCCAAGAGACCCAGTACTTC	CASSLARGALQETQYF
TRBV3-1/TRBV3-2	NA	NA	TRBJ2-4	TGTGCCAGCAGCCAAGATCTAGCCAAAAACATTCAGTACTTC	CASSQDLAKNIQYF
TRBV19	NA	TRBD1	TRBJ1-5	TGTGCCAGTAGGGAACAGGGGGCAAGCAATCAGCCCCAGCATTTT	CASREQGASNQPQHF
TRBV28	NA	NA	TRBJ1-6	TGTGCCAGCAGTTCCCCCCTTGCGGGTGTAGCACCCCTCCACTTT	CASSSPLAGVAPLHF
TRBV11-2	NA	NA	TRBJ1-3	TGTGCCAGCAGCTCGCAGGGCACCCTCTTCGGAAACACCATATATTTT	CASSSQGTLFGNTIYF
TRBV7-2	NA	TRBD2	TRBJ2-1	TGTGCCAGCAGCCCACCGGGACTAGTCAAAGAGCAGTTCTTC	CASSPPGLVKEQFF
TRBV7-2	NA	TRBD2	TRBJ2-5	TGTGCCAGCAGATGGACTAGCGGGGGGCTCCGAGAGACCCAGTACTTC	CASRWTSGGLRETQYF
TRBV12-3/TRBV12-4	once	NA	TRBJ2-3	TGTGCCAGCAGTTTAAACGGAGATACGCAGTATTTT	CASSLNGDTQYF
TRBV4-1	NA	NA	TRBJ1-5	TGCGCCTGCCGGGACACGCTATCCAGCAATCAGCCCCAGCATTTT	CACRDTLSSNQPQHF
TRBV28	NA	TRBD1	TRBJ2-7	TGTGCCAGCAGTGGCGGAGAGGGGGCTTGGGAGCAGTACTTC	CASSGGEGAWEQYF
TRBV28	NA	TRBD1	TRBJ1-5	TGTGCCAGCAGTCCATGGACAGGGGCGGGGAGCAATCAGCCCCAGCATTTT	CASSPWTGAGSNQPQHF
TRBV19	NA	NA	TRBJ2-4	TGTGCCAGTAGTGCTGCCCTGGACAACCCGGAGGGGAACATTCAGTACTTC	CASSAALDNPEGNIQYF
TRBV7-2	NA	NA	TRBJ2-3	TGTGCCAGCAGCTTTTTTAGCGTTACTACAGATACGCAGTATTTT	CASSFFSVTTDTQYF
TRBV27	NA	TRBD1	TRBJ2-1	TGTGCCAGCAGTTTTCCCTCGGACAGGGGAAGTTACAATGAGCAGTTCTTC	CASSFPSDRGSYNEQFF
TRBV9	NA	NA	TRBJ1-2	TGTGCCAGCAGCGTAGGAGGGGGAACGTATGGCTACACCTTC	CASSVGGGTYGYTF
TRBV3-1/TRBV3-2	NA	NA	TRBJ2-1	TGTGCCAGCAGCCAAACCCAGGGATCTTACAATGAGCAGTTCTTC	CASSQTQGSYNEQFF